These 21 T cell receptor beta chains came from one sample sequenced in a study of cytomegalovirus exposure and HLA in healthy donors. PCR involved 60 Vbeta and 13 Jbeta primers. The table came from immunoSEQ multiplex PCR; TCRdb's copy has only in-frame clones and leaves some out. The table has about 160,000 clones, roughly 84% seen once; the top ten hold roughly 2.1%. What was sequenced was PBMCs. These receptors were taken from a man aged 18 to 29 in good health and CMV-seronegative.

The chain links TRBV2 to TRBJ1-2; 7 nucleotides match TRBD1. V lost 7 bases to trimming and J lost 10 bases; unmatched junction nucleotides: 18. The CDR3 covers 15 residues. Germline V lookup: CDR1 SNHLY, CDR2 FYNNEI. This chain's CDR3 is CASTLPQGQLVFYTF. The CDR3 region has the DNA TGTGCCAGCACCCTCCCGCAGGGACAGCTGGTTTTCTACACCTTC.

V and J are TRBV7-3 and TRBJ2-1; D is undetermined. CDR1 and CDR2 from the germline V gene are SGHTA and FQGTGA. CDR3 size: 13 residues. V lost 5 bases to trimming and J lost 7 bases, with 12 bases between them. Here the CDR3 reads CASSPALENEQFF. The DNA for the CDR3 is TGTGCCAGCAGCCCCGCCTTAGAGAATGAGCAGTTCTTC. The full variable domain, in which reference TRBV7-3 and TRBJ2-1 provide the parts outside the CDR3, is GAGVSQTPSNKVTEKGKYVELRCDPISGHTALYWYRQSLGQGPEFLIYFQGTGAADDSGLPNDRFFAVRPEGSVSTLKIQRTERGDSAVYLCASSPALENEQFFGPGTRLTVL.

The chain is built from TRBV7-3 and TRBJ1-1; 10 bases are a match to TRBD1. The CDR3 consists of 14 residues. V shed 5 bases, J shed 7 bases, and the junction held 7 bases outside the gene matches. The germline gives CDR1 SGHTA, CDR2 FQGTGA. Here the CDR3 DNA reads TGTGCCAGCAGCGCGACAGGGGGCGGGGGTGAAGCTTTCTTT. The encoded protein is CASSATGGGGEAFF.

The genes are TRBV5-4 and TRBJ2-7, with D perhaps matching TRBD1 (6 bases). The V and J ends lost 4 bases and 2 bases respectively, with 16 bases between them. CDR3 length: 15 amino acids. Germline lookup yields CDR1 SGHNT and CDR2 YYREEE (reference sequence). The CDR3 bases are TGTGCCAGCAGCGTGGGTCCGGGACAAACCTACGAGCAGTACTTC. Its protein is CASSVGPGQTYEQYF.

The gene calls are TRBV19 and TRBJ2-1; D is possibly TRBD2 (6 bases). V lost 6 bases, J lost 2 bases, and 14 bases lay in between. The CDR3 loop spans 15 amino acids. CDR1 and CDR2 from the germline V gene are LNHDA and SQIVND (reference sequence). The CDR3 DNA follows: TGTGCCAGTAGCGGGCGGGACGTCGCCTACAATGAGCAGTTCTTC. Protein product: CASSGRDVAYNEQFF.

The chain carries TRBV28 and TRBJ1-3; D unresolved. In germline, CDR1 is MDHEN, CDR2 SYDVKM. V lost 3 bases and J lost 0, with 15 bases in between. This CDR3 is 17 amino acids long. The CDR3 spells CASSFLGPDISGNTIYF. The DNA of the CDR3 is TGTGCCAGCAGTTTTTTGGGCCCAGACATCTCTGGAAACACCATATATTTT. Full variable domain (missing parts from reference TRBV28 and TRBJ1-3): DVKVTQSSRYLVKRTGEKVFLECVQDMDHENMFWYRQDPGLGLRLIYFSYDVKMKEKGDIPEGYSVSREKKERFSLILESASTNQTSMYLCASSFLGPDISGNTIYFGEGSWLTVV.

The rearrangement joins TRBV4-1 to TRBJ2-7; D possibly corresponds to TRBD2 (6 bases). Germline CDR1 is MGHRA and CDR2 is YSYEKL. This CDR3 region has 18 residues. V lost 1 base to trimming and J lost 3 bases, with 22 bases between them. In DNA, the CDR3 is TGCGCCAGCAGCCAAGTTTTAACCCGGAGGGGCGATTTCTACGAGCAGTACTTC. It is translated as CASSQVLTRRGDFYEQYF.

V is TRBV6-6 and J is TRBJ2-4, with a weak D call TRBD2 (5 bases). The CDR3 extends over 13 amino acids. CDR1 and CDR2 from the germline V gene are MNHNY and SVGAGI (reference sequence). Trimming shortened V by 6 bases and J by 7 bases, and 13 bases separated the two germline ends. CDR3 sequence: CASRPTRGNIQYF. As DNA, the CDR3 is TGTGCCAGCAGGCCCACCCGAGGGAACATTCAGTACTTC.

The chain carries TRBV2 and TRBJ1-2; D not resolved. CDR1 SNHLY and CDR2 FYNNEI come from the germline V gene. V was shortened by 8 bases and J by 8 bases, with 12 bases between the two germline ends. The CDR3 loop spans 11 amino acids. This CDR3 is CASPSGGGYTF. The DNA for the CDR3 is TGTGCCAGCCCTAGCGGCGGCGGCTACACCTTC.

The DNA of the CDR3 is TGTGCCAGCAGCTGGACTAGCGGGGCTGAGCAGTTCTTC. This translates into CASSWTSGAEQFF. The chain links TRBV11-2 to TRBJ2-1; 12 positions match TRBD2. With 4 bases clipped from V and 9 bases from J, the junction kept 1 base outside the gene matches. The germline CDR1 and CDR2 sequences are SGHAT and FQNNGV. CDR3 size: 13 residues.

V usage is TRBV7-9 and J usage is TRBJ2-7, with D perhaps TRBD2 (6 bases). The V gene lost 4 bases and the J gene lost 7 bases, with 14 bases spanning the gap. Per the germline V gene, CDR1 is SEHNR and CDR2 is FQNEAQ (reference sequence). The CDR3 sequence is 13 residues long. The chain's CDR3 is CASSSTTSWEQYF. The CDR3 nucleotides read TGTGCCAGCAGCTCGACTACTAGCTGGGAGCAGTACTTC.

The J gene is TRBJ2-2, the V gene TRBV10-3, with 8 nucleotides matching TRBD1. Per the germline V gene, CDR1 is ENHRY and CDR2 is SYGVKD. The CDR3 is 15 amino acids. With 8 bases clipped from V and 2 bases from J, the junction kept 7 bases outside the gene matches. The CDR3 coding sequence is TGTGCCATCTCCTCGGACAGGGCTAACACCGGGGAGCTGTTTTTT. It specifies CAISSDRANTGELFF.

The V and J genes are TRBV9 and TRBJ2-3, with 9 nucleotides matching TRBD2. J gave up 3 bases and V 0 bases, and 5 bases lay outside the gene matches. CDR1 and CDR2 (germline): SGDLS, YYNGEE. The CDR3 has 16 amino acids. CDR3 amino acids: CASSVVAGGPTDTQYF. CDR3 nucleotide sequence: TGTGCCAGCAGCGTAGTTGCGGGAGGGCCTACAGATACGCAGTATTTT.

The gene calls are TRBV29-1 and TRBJ2-1, with 13 bases lining up with TRBD2. The CDR3 is 17 residues long. Trimming took 7 bases from V and 1 from J; bases not matched to a gene: 10. Germline lookup yields CDR1 SQVTM and CDR2 ANQGSEA. CDR3 sequence (DNA): TGCAGCGGGGGGGGACTAGCGGGGTTCAATTCCTACAATGAGCAGTTCTTC. This encodes CSGGGLAGFNSYNEQFF.

The rearrangement joins TRBV10-3 to TRBJ1-5; D is unresolved. CDR1 and CDR2 from the germline V gene are ENHRY and SYGVKD. The CDR3 covers 13 residues. V lost 0 bases to trimming and J lost 6 bases, with 6 bases between them. The CDR3, as DNA: TGTGCCATCAGTGAGTCTGCGGGTCAGCCCCAGCATTTT. Its protein is CAISESAGQPQHF.

The chain has TRBV28 and TRBJ2-1; a weak D match, TRBD1 (8 bases). The V end was cut by 5 bases, the J end by 0 bases, with 17 bases between. The germline CDR1 and CDR2 sequences are MDHEN and SYDVKM. This CDR3 spans 17 amino acids. CDR3: CASSPGGGSRSYNEQFF. The CDR3 DNA is TGTGCCAGCAGTCCAGGGGGCGGGAGTCGCTCCTACAATGAGCAGTTCTTC.

DNA of the CDR3: TGCGCCAGCAGCTTGGCCTCCAGCGGGCTGTCCTACGAGCAGTACTTC. Its translation: CASSLASSGLSYEQYF. J is TRBJ2-7 and V is TRBV5-1; possible D gene TRBD2, 6 bases. Germline values: CDR1 SGHRS, CDR2 YFSETQ. Between the trimmed V and J ends, which lost 0 bases and 1 base, there was a span of 14 bases. The CDR3 is 16 residues long.

CDR3 bases: TGTGCCAGCAGTACCGGGACTAGCGGGGGAACCCAAGAGACCCAGTACTTC. Residues: CASSTGTSGGTQETQYF. The chain recombines TRBV5-8 with TRBJ2-5; 14 bases map to TRBD2. The CDR3 extends over 17 amino acids. V gave up 5 bases and J gave up 1 base; unmatched junction bases: 7. Germline V gives CDR1 SGHTS, CDR2 YDEGEE. The full variable domain, rest sourced from reference TRBV5-8 and TRBJ2-5, is EAGVTQSPTHLIKTRGQQATLRCSPISGHTSVYWYQQALGLGLQFLLWYDEGEERNRGNFPPRFSGRQFPNYSSELNVNALELEDSALYLCASSTGTSGGTQETQYFGPGTRLLVL.

This chain links TRBV28 with TRBJ1-5, with D perhaps matching TRBD1 (6 bases). This CDR3 is 17 amino acids long. CDR1 and CDR2 (germline): MDHEN, SYDVKM. With 5 bases removed from V and 0 bases from J, the gap between germline ends came to 17 bases. CDR3 residues: CASSKWTVTYSNQPQHF. DNA of the CDR3: TGTGCCAGCAGTAAATGGACAGTTACTTATAGCAATCAGCCCCAGCATTTT.

The chain employs TRBV2 and TRBJ1-1; weak D call: TRBD1 (5 bases). This CDR3 region has 12 residues. With 6 bases removed from V and 6 bases from J, the gap between germline ends came to 11 bases. Germline lookup yields CDR1 SNHLY and CDR2 FYNNEI. This CDR3 is CASRLAGAEAFF. CDR3 nucleotide sequence: TGTGCCAGCAGGCTGGCGGGGGCTGAAGCTTTCTTT.

This chain uses TRBV10-3 with TRBJ2-5; 8 nucleotides match TRBD2. The germline V gene has CDR1 ENHRY and CDR2 SYGVKD. This CDR3 region has 16 residues. With V trimmed by 3 bases and J by 5 bases, 11 bases remained unmatched. The CDR3, as DNA: TGTGCCATCAGTGACACAATCCGGGAGGGTGGGGAGACCCAGTACTTC. Translated: CAISDTIREGGETQYF.